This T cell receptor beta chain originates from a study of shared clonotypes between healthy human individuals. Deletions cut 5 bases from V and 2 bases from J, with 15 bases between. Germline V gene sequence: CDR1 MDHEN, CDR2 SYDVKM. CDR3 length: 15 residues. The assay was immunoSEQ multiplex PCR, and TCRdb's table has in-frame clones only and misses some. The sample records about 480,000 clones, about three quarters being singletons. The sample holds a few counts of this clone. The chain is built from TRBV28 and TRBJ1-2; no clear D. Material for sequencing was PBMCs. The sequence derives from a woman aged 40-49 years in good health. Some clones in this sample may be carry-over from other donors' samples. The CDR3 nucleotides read TGTGCCAGCAGTCTCCCCGGACCTGCAAACTATGGCTACACCTTC. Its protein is CASSLPGPANYGYTF.